One sample yielded the 10 T cell receptor beta chains listed below, sequenced in a study of T-cell memory formation after mild COVID-19. One entry per CDR3 protein, called by TCRdb with MiXCR from the 5' RACE reads. The table shows around 340,000 distinct CDR3 sequences, with around 13% occurring only once. Sequenced input: PBMCs or a T cell subset sorted from them (not recorded which). Source of these receptors: a man in his late teens or twenties who had mild COVID-19 (a few samples of this study predate the infection). Cell type and time point are not known.

This clonotype was detected a few times. The chain links TRBV4-3 to TRBJ1-1, with D tentatively TRBD1 (5 bases). CDR3 size: 16 residues. The germline V gene has CDR1 LGHNA and CDR2 YSLEER. The V gene lost 4 bases and the J gene lost 2 bases, with 17 bases spanning the gap. The CDR3 DNA reads as TGCGCCAGCAGCCCCGTCGGGACTGGGGATAACACTGAAGCTTTCTTT. Translated, it gives CASSPVGTGDNTEAFF.

The V call is TRBV7-2, the J call TRBJ2-3; D is unclear. The CDR3 is made up of 16 amino acids. Trimming removed 1 base from V and 2 bases from J, with 13 bases in between. The germline gives CDR1 SGHTA, CDR2 FQGNSA. The CDR3 loop is CASSLVWGAPTDTQYF. The CDR3 nucleotides read TGTGCCAGCAGCTTAGTTTGGGGTGCCCCCACAGATACGCAGTATTTT.

In its sample, this clonotype was seen a few times. The V gene is TRBV11-2, the J gene TRBJ1-2, with D hard to call. This CDR3 has 15 residues. Germline V CDR1 and CDR2: SGHAT, FQNNGV. The V end lost 4 bases, the J end lost 5 bases, and 17 bases lay between the germline ends. The chain's CDR3 is CASSSTSTREYGYTF. DNA for the CDR3: TGTGCCAGCAGCTCTACGAGTACTCGGGAGTATGGCTACACCTTC.

At least ten counts were recorded for this clonotype. This chain uses TRBV24-1 with TRBJ2-3; 11 bases are shared with TRBD1. J lost 5 bases, V lost 4 bases, and 7 bases had no gene match. Germline values: CDR1 KGHDR, CDR2 SFDVKD. The CDR3 length is 16 residues. CDR3 protein: CATSDPRDRGGDTQYF. The CDR3, as DNA: TGTGCCACCAGTGACCCTAGGGACAGGGGGGGAGATACGCAGTATTTT.

This clonotype was seen a handful of times. The V call is TRBV7-9, the J call TRBJ2-1, with TRBD2 identical over 7 bases. This CDR3 is 15 amino acids long. Germline values: CDR1 SEHNR, CDR2 FQNEAQ (reference sequence). V gave up 5 bases and J gave up 3 bases; unmatched junction bases: 7. The CDR3 DNA follows: TGTGCCAGCAGCCCCTTAACTAGCGACTACAATGAGCAGTTCTTC. Amino acid sequence: CASSPLTSDYNEQFF.

This clonotype turned up a few times. The rearrangement links TRBV20-1 to TRBJ2-3; D might be TRBD1 or TRBD2, each matching 6 bases. This CDR3 comprises 15 residues. Germline V CDR1 and CDR2: DFQATT, SNEGSKA (reference sequence). The V and J ends lost 1 base and 1 base respectively, with 12 bases between them. CDR3 residues: CSARGMRGGTDTQYF. The CDR3 coding sequence is TGCAGTGCTAGAGGAATGAGGGGGGGCACAGATACGCAGTATTTT.

The gene calls are TRBV7-9 and TRBJ1-5; D is ambiguous. The CDR3 runs to 13 residues. The ends were cut back, 1 base at V and 6 bases at J, with 7 bases in the middle. In germline, CDR1 is SEHNR, CDR2 FQNEAQ (reference sequence). The CDR3 is CASSLDGVQPQHF. The CDR3 nucleotides read TGTGCCAGCAGCTTAGACGGAGTTCAGCCCCAGCATTTT. Looking up the rest from reference TRBV7-9 and TRBJ1-5 gives the full variable domain: DTGVSQNPRHKITKRGQNVTFRCDPISEHNRLYWYRQTLGQGPEFLTYFQNEAQLEKSRLLSDRFSAERPKGSFSTLEIQRTEQGDSAMYLCASSLDGVQPQHFGDGTRLSIL.

The genes are TRBV5-1 and TRBJ2-2; D is unresolved. The CDR3 is made up of 16 amino acids. The V end was cut by 0 bases, the J end by 0 bases, with 9 bases between. Germline V CDR1 and CDR2: SGHRS, YFSETQ. The CDR3 loop is CASSLDSSANTGELFF. The CDR3 DNA is TGCGCCAGCAGCTTGGACAGTTCCGCGAACACCGGGGAGCTGTTTTTT.

The CDR3 region has the DNA TGTGCCAGCAGCTTATATTGGCAGGTCGGGCAGCCCCAGCATTTT. The encoded protein is CASSLYWQVGQPQHF. The rearrangement links TRBV7-2 to TRBJ1-5; D is unresolved. The CDR3 consists of 15 residues. Per germline, CDR1 SGHTA and CDR2 FQGNSA. Trimming removed 2 bases from V and 7 bases from J, with 15 bases in between.

The CDR3 reads CASSPRGSGQPQHF. The CDR3 bases are TGCGCCAGCAGTCCTCGGGGATCCGGTCAGCCCCAGCATTTT. The chain combines TRBV5-1 with TRBJ1-5; D is unclear. Germline CDR1 and CDR2: SGHRS and YFSETQ. The CDR3 is made up of 14 amino acids. Trimming took 5 bases from V and 6 from J, leaving 15 bases between them.